This TCR beta chain derives from a study of neurological immune-mediated disorders. TCRdb re-analysed the 5' RACE reads in MiXCR, keeping a single row per CDR3 protein. The table has some 86,000 distinct CDR3 sequences, just over 2.5% seen once. This clonotype came up many times. The sequence was obtained from a woman aged 30 to 39 with multiple sclerosis. The sample consisted of PBMCs.

CDR3 sequence: CSVTSDRGDGYTF. CDR3 nucleotide sequence: TGCAGCGTAACGTCGGACAGGGGAGATGGCTACACCTTC. The chain employs TRBV29-1 and TRBJ1-2; 9 nucleotides match TRBD1. Germline trimming cut 6 bases from V and 6 bases from J; bases unmatched to any gene: 8. Germline CDR1 SQVTM, CDR2 ANQGSEA. The CDR3 runs to 13 residues.